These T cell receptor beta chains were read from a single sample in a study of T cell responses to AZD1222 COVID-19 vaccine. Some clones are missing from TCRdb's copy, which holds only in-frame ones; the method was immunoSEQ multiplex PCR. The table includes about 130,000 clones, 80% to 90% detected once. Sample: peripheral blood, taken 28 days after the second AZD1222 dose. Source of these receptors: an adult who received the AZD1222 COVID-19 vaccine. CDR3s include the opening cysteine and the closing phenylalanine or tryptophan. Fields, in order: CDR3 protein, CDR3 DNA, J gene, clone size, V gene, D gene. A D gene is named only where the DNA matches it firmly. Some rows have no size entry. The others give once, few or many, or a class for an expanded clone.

CDR3: CASSPDRGYEQYF
DNA: TGTGCCAGCAGCCCGGACAGGGGCTACGAGCAGTACTTC
J: TRBJ2-7
size: .
V: TRBV5-8
D: TRBD1

CDR3: CASSYPTGRGDHEQYF
DNA: TGTGCCAGCAGTTACCCGACGGGGAGGGGGGACCACGAGCAGTACTTC
J: TRBJ2-7
size: .
V: TRBV6-2/TRBV6-3
D: .

CDR3: CASSEGRDQPQHF
DNA: TGCGCCAGCAGTGAGGGGCGGGATCAGCCCCAGCATTTT
J: TRBJ1-5
size: .
V: TRBV10-1
D: .

CDR3: CASSSPRNTEAFF
DNA: TGTGCCAGCAGCTCCCCTCGGAACACTGAAGCTTTCTTT
J: TRBJ1-1
size: .
V: TRBV7-8
D: .

CDR3: CASSEEDFLNSPLHF
DNA: TGTGCCAGCAGTGAAGAGGATTTTCTTAATTCACCCCTCCACTTT
J: TRBJ1-6
size: .
V: TRBV25-1
D: .

CDR3: CASSQDVGDQPQHF
DNA: TGCGCCAGCAGCCAAGATGTGGGGGACCAGCCCCAGCATTTT
J: TRBJ1-5
size: once
V: TRBV4-3
D: .

CDR3: CASSFAQLYGYTF
DNA: TGTGCCAGCAGCTTCGCGCAGCTATATGGCTACACCTTC
J: TRBJ1-2
size: .
V: TRBV7-2
D: .

CDR3: CASSLLRWDRGSYGYTF
DNA: TGTGCCAGCAGTTTATTGCGGTGGGACAGGGGGTCCTATGGCTACACCTTC
J: TRBJ1-2
size: .
V: TRBV28
D: TRBD1

CDR3: CASSEVMNTEAFF
DNA: TGTGCCAGCAGCGAGGTCATGAACACTGAAGCTTTCTTT
J: TRBJ1-1
size: few
V: TRBV6-6
D: .

CDR3: CASSPAGNTEAFF
DNA: TGTGCCAGCTCACCAGCAGGGAACACTGAAGCTTTCTTT
J: TRBJ1-1
size: .
V: TRBV18
D: .

CDR3: CASGRVNEQFF
DNA: TGTGCCAGCGGAAGGGTCAATGAGCAGTTCTTC
J: TRBJ2-1
size: .
V: TRBV12-3/TRBV12-4
D: .

CDR3: CSATGVDGYTF
DNA: TGCAGTGCCACTGGGGTGGATGGCTACACCTTC
J: TRBJ1-2
size: .
V: TRBV20-1
D: .

CDR3: CASSSPINDRESGYTF
DNA: TGTGCCAGCAGCTCCCCAATTAATGACAGGGAAAGCGGCTACACCTTC
J: TRBJ1-2
size: .
V: TRBV7-9
D: TRBD1

CDR3: CASSLTRSGSYQPQHF
DNA: TGTGCCAGCAGTTTAACCCGGTCGGGCAGTTATCAGCCCCAGCATTTT
J: TRBJ1-5
size: .
V: TRBV27
D: .

CDR3: CASSIGAGSYTNYGYTF
DNA: TGTGCCAGTAGTATAGGGGCAGGGTCCTATACTAACTATGGCTACACCTTC
J: TRBJ1-2
size: .
V: TRBV19
D: .

CDR3: CASSLGQAGQGWQYF
DNA: TGTGCCAGCAGCTTAGGCCAGGCAGGGCAAGGTTGGCAGTACTTC
J: TRBJ2-7
size: .
V: TRBV7-2
D: .

CDR3: CASSHWTEVTEAFF
DNA: TGTGCCAGCAGCCACTGGACGGAGGTCACTGAAGCTTTCTTT
J: TRBJ1-1
size: .
V: TRBV4-2
D: .

CDR3: CASSLASTEGSEKLFF
DNA: TGTGCCAGCAGCTTAGCCTCAACCGAGGGGAGTGAAAAACTGTTTTTT
J: TRBJ1-4
size: .
V: TRBV7-2
D: .

CDR3: CASSKDRGIVYGYTF
DNA: TGTGCCAGCAGCAAGGACAGGGGTATCGTCTATGGCTACACCTTC
J: TRBJ1-2
size: .
V: TRBV7-3
D: TRBD1

CDR3: CASSDTGILGTEAFF
DNA: TGTGCCAGCAGTGACACAGGGATTTTGGGGACTGAAGCTTTCTTT
J: TRBJ1-1
size: .
V: TRBV6-1
D: .

CDR3: CASSQDPGSGNTIYF
DNA: TGTGCCAGCAGCCAAGATCCAGGCTCTGGAAACACCATATATTTT
J: TRBJ1-3
size: .
V: TRBV4-2
D: .

CDR3: CASSPTGPLTGELFF
DNA: TGCGCCAGCAGCCCAACCGGGCCACTAACCGGGGAGCTGTTTTTT
J: TRBJ2-2
size: .
V: TRBV5-1
D: .

CDR3: CASSLAAGRGTPTDTQYF
DNA: TGTGCCAGCAGCTTAGCCGCTGGGCGGGGAACCCCCACAGATACGCAGTATTTT
J: TRBJ2-3
size: .
V: TRBV7-9
D: .

CDR3: CAISEWDRGYEQYF
DNA: TGTGCCATCAGTGAGTGGGACAGGGGCTACGAGCAGTACTTC
J: TRBJ2-7
size: .
V: TRBV10-3
D: TRBD1

CDR3: CASSLNDLQGGAFF
DNA: TGTGCCAGCAGCTTAAATGACCTACAGGGGGGAGCTTTCTTT
J: TRBJ1-1
size: .
V: TRBV7-6
D: TRBD1

CDR3: CASSLQPGAGGRDEQFF
DNA: TGCGCCAGCAGCCTACAACCGGGGGCGGGAGGCCGGGATGAGCAGTTCTTC
J: TRBJ2-1
size: .
V: TRBV4-1
D: TRBD2

CDR3: CSVGRTGNYGYTF
DNA: TGCAGCGTTGGGAGGACGGGGAACTATGGCTACACCTTC
J: TRBJ1-2
size: .
V: TRBV29-1
D: .

CDR3: CATNFQGGETQYF
DNA: TGTGCCACCAACTTCCAGGGGGGAGAGACCCAGTACTTC
J: TRBJ2-5
size: .
V: TRBV10-3
D: .

CDR3: CASTRTTTDTEAFF
DNA: TGCGCCAGCACCCGGACAACGACGGACACTGAAGCTTTCTTT
J: TRBJ1-1
size: .
V: TRBV5-1
D: .

CDR3: CASSEFGDTEAFF
DNA: TGTGCCAGCAGTGAATTTGGGGACACTGAAGCTTTCTTT
J: TRBJ1-1
size: .
V: TRBV6-1
D: .

CDR3: CASSPLAAPYNEQFF
DNA: TGTGCTAGCAGTCCCCTAGCGGCCCCCTACAATGAGCAGTTCTTC
J: TRBJ2-1
size: .
V: TRBV7-7
D: TRBD2

CDR3: CASSLGQAYNEQFF
DNA: TGTGCCAGCAGCTTAGGGCAGGCTTACAATGAGCAGTTCTTC
J: TRBJ2-1
size: .
V: TRBV7-9
D: .

CDR3: CASSSSSGGANEQFF
DNA: TGTGCCAGCAGTTCTTCTAGCGGGGGGGCGAATGAGCAGTTCTTC
J: TRBJ2-1
size: .
V: TRBV6-6
D: TRBD2

CDR3: CASSQGELTNYGYTF
DNA: TGTGCCAGCAGCCAAGGAGAGCTTACTAACTATGGCTACACCTTC
J: TRBJ1-2
size: .
V: TRBV3-1/TRBV3-2
D: .

CDR3: CASRTDYNTGELFF
DNA: TGTGCCAGCCGGACAGACTACAACACCGGGGAGCTGTTTTTT
J: TRBJ2-2
size: .
V: TRBV19
D: .

CDR3: CASSFGAGWGVAFF
DNA: TGTGCCAGCAGTTTCGGGGCAGGCTGGGGGGTAGCTTTCTTT
J: TRBJ1-1
size: .
V: TRBV28
D: .

CDR3: CASSQERREANYGYTF
DNA: TGCGCCAGCAGCCAAGAGAGGCGGGAAGCTAACTATGGCTACACCTTC
J: TRBJ1-2
size: .
V: TRBV4-3
D: .

CDR3: CSVEESGVFVF
DNA: TGCAGCGTTGAAGAGTCTGGGGTTTTTGTCTTT
J: TRBJ1-1
size: few
V: TRBV29-1
D: .

CDR3: CATSRDQMETDTQYF
DNA: TGTGCCACCAGCAGAGATCAGATGGAAACAGATACGCAGTATTTT
J: TRBJ2-3
size: .
V: TRBV15
D: .

CDR3: CASSTRQGVEAFF
DNA: TGTGCCAGTAGTACCCGACAGGGGGTAGAGGCTTTCTTT
J: TRBJ1-1
size: .
V: TRBV19
D: TRBD1

CDR3: CASSSPDRGNEKLFF
DNA: TGTGCCAGCAGCAGCCCGGACAGGGGAAATGAAAAACTGTTTTTT
J: TRBJ1-4
size: .
V: TRBV5-6
D: TRBD1

CDR3: CASSSLWGASQPQHF
DNA: TGTGCCAGCAGTTCCCTGTGGGGGGCGTCCCAGCCCCAGCATTTT
J: TRBJ1-5
size: .
V: TRBV6-5
D: .

CDR3: CASSPLRSDSGNTIYF
DNA: TGTGCCAGCAGCCCCCTCCGTTCGGACTCTGGAAACACCATATATTTT
J: TRBJ1-3
size: .
V: TRBV11-2
D: .

CDR3: CASSYRPSYEQYF
DNA: TGTGCCAGCAGTTACAGACCGTCCTACGAGCAGTACTTC
J: TRBJ2-7
size: .
V: TRBV6-5
D: .

CDR3: CASSPGLEALYGYTF
DNA: TGTGCCAGCAGCCCTGGTTTGGAGGCACTCTATGGCTACACCTTC
J: TRBJ1-2
size: .
V: TRBV7-9
D: .

CDR3: CASSLAGTSNTEAFF
DNA: TGTGCCAGCAGCTTGGCCGGGACATCCAACACTGAAGCTTTCTTT
J: TRBJ1-1
size: once
V: TRBV5-5
D: .

CDR3: CASSSPPQAQYF
DNA: TGTGCCAGCAGCTCCCCACCGCAGGCCCAGTACTTC
J: TRBJ2-5
size: .
V: TRBV7-9
D: .

CDR3: CASSSRDRGSNSPLHF
DNA: TGTGCCAGCAGCTCAAGGGACAGGGGGAGTAATTCACCCCTCCACTTT
J: TRBJ1-6
size: .
V: TRBV7-8
D: TRBD1

CDR3: CAWRQGWASYNSPLHF
DNA: TGTGCCTGGAGACAGGGGTGGGCCTCCTATAATTCACCCCTCCACTTT
J: TRBJ1-6
size: .
V: TRBV30
D: TRBD1

CDR3: CASSLGPDRVYGYTF
DNA: TGTGCCAGCAGCTTAGGCCCGGACAGGGTCTATGGCTACACCTTC
J: TRBJ1-2
size: .
V: TRBV13
D: TRBD1

CDR3: CASSPRGRANYGYTF
DNA: TGTGCCAGCAGTCCCCGGGGTCGTGCTAACTATGGCTACACCTTC
J: TRBJ1-2
size: .
V: TRBV6-5
D: .

CDR3: CASSLSRGWGYGYTF
DNA: TGTGCCAGCAGCTTATCAAGGGGATGGGGCTATGGCTACACCTTC
J: TRBJ1-2
size: .
V: TRBV7-8
D: .